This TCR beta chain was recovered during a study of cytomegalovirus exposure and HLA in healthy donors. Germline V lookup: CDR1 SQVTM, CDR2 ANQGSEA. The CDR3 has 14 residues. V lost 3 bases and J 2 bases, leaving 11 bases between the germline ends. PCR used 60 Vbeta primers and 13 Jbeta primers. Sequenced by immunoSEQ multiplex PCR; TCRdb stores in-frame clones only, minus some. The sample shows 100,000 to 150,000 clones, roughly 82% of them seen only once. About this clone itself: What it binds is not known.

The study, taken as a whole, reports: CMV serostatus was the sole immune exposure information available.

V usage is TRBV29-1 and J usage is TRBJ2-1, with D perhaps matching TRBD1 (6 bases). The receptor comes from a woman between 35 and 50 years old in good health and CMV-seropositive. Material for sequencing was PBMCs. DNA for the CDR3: TGCAGCGTTGAGGGGCAGGGGCCCTACAATGAGCAGTTCTTC. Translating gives CSVEGQGPYNEQFF.